The 18 T cell receptor beta chains below all came from one sample that was sequenced in a study of blood T cell repertoires in COVID-19. Here immunoSEQ multiplex PCR was the method, and the copy in TCRdb shows in-frame clones only, minus some. The sample carries 110,000 to 150,000 clones, around 80% recorded once. The sequenced sample was peripheral blood. These receptor sequences come from a man aged 60 to 75 with acute or convalescent COVID-19.

The genes are TRBV12-3 or TRBV12-4 and TRBJ1-2, with D possibly TRBD1 on 6 matching bases. The V end lost 5 bases, the J end lost 7 bases, and 14 bases lay between the germline ends. This CDR3 is built from 13 residues. The chain's CDR3 is CASSPPGARGYTF. CDR3 sequence (DNA): TGTGCCAGCAGTCCCCCAGGGGCGCGTGGCTACACCTTC.

The V gene is TRBV5-8, the J gene TRBJ1-6; D is unresolved. The length of the CDR3 is 13 residues. Trimming cost V 1 base and J 7 bases, with 6 bases left between them. Looked up from germline, CDR1 is SGHTS and CDR2 is YDEGEE. Written as DNA, the CDR3 is TGTGCCAGCAGCTTGAGCACGAATTCACCCCTCCACTTT. Amino acid sequence: CASSLSTNSPLHF.

This clone was seen only a few times. The CDR3 reads CASSPMRNSYEQYF. In DNA, the CDR3 is TGTGCCAGCAGCCCCATGCGGAACTCCTACGAGCAGTACTTC. The chain combines TRBV7-8 with TRBJ2-7; D is ambiguous. This CDR3 region has 14 residues. Trimming removed 5 bases at V and 0 bases at J, with 11 bases between. Germline-derived CDR1 and CDR2 are SGHVS and FQNEAQ.

The V and J genes are TRBV19 and TRBJ2-3; D not certain. V was trimmed by 4 bases and J by 5 bases, leaving 19 bases between them. CDR1 is LNHDA and CDR2 is SQIVND in the germline V gene (reference sequence). The CDR3 sequence is 16 residues long. The CDR3 reads CASSTVYDLTGDTQYF. CDR3 nucleotide sequence: TGTGCCAGTAGTACAGTTTATGACCTCACGGGAGATACGCAGTATTTT.

J is TRBJ2-7 and V is TRBV5-1, with D perhaps TRBD2 (5 bases). The length of the CDR3 is 16 residues. The ends were cut back, 7 bases at V and 3 bases at J, with 23 bases in the middle. Per the germline V gene, CDR1 is SGHRS and CDR2 is YFSETQ. The CDR3 loop is CASSTSTGSISYEQYF. The DNA of the CDR3 is TGCGCCAGCTCAACCTCGACGGGGTCTATAAGCTACGAGCAGTACTTC.

This chain connects TRBV6-1 to TRBJ2-7, with 10 positions matching TRBD2. Unmatched junction bases numbered 7, after V lost 3 bases and J lost 2 bases. This CDR3 comprises 16 residues. Looked up from germline, CDR1 is MNHNS and CDR2 is SASEGT. For the CDR3, the DNA is TGTGCCAGCAGTGATTGGTCTAGCGGGGGAACCTACGAGCAGTACTTC. Protein product: CASSDWSSGGTYEQYF.

The V and J genes are TRBV7-9 and TRBJ1-6; 7 bases line up with TRBD1. After removal of 5 bases from V and 8 bases from J, the junction contained 9 bases not matched to a gene. The CDR3 runs 15 residues. Germline-derived CDR1 and CDR2 are SEHNR and FQNEAQ (reference sequence). CDR3 sequence: CASSQHRDSYSPLHF. CDR3 nucleotides: TGTGCCAGCAGCCAACACCGGGACAGTTATTCACCCCTCCACTTT.

The chain couples TRBV3-1 (or the pseudogene TRBV3-2) to TRBJ2-7, with D possibly being TRBD2 (6 bases). Germline CDR1 reads LGHDT; CDR2 reads YNNKEL (reference sequence). V shed 4 bases and J shed 7 bases, with 17 bases lying between them. This CDR3 region has 14 residues. The CDR3 coding sequence is TGTGCCAGCAGCCTCCCTGGGTCGGGGAGGGAGCAGTACTTC. This translates into CASSLPGSGREQYF.

This sequence joins TRBV7-3 and TRBJ2-6; 9 nucleotides align to TRBD2. Germline lookup yields CDR1 SGHTA and CDR2 FQGTGA. V shed 4 bases, J shed 0 bases, and the junction held 4 bases outside the gene matches. CDR3 length: 17 amino acids. The CDR3 here is CASSSSGTNSGANVLTF. The CDR3 region has the DNA TGTGCCAGCAGCTCTAGCGGGACCAACTCTGGGGCCAACGTCCTGACTTTC.

The rearrangement joins TRBV7-3 to TRBJ1-6; D is uncertain. Between the trimmed V and J ends, which lost 6 bases and 10 bases, there was a span of 13 bases. This CDR3 is 13 amino acids long. The germline CDR1 and CDR2 sequences are SGHTA and FQGTGA. Here the CDR3 reads CASSTMSGSPLHF. CDR3 in DNA: TGTGCCAGCAGTACTATGTCGGGGTCACCCCTCCACTTT.

The chain employs TRBV5-6 and TRBJ1-4, with D possibly TRBD1 on 6 matching bases. Germline V gives CDR1 SGHDT, CDR2 YYEEEE. The V gene lost 5 bases and the J gene lost 6 bases, with 17 bases spanning the gap. The CDR3 is 15 amino acids. CDR3 residues: CASSRYGTLDEKLFF. The CDR3 bases are TGTGCCAGCAGTCGATACGGGACACTGGATGAAAAACTGTTTTTT.

The chain is built from TRBV7-9 and TRBJ1-4, with D possibly matching TRBD1 (6 bases). The CDR3 extends over 15 amino acids. The germline CDR1 and CDR2 sequences are SEHNR and FQNEAQ (reference sequence). V was trimmed by 3 bases and J by 2 bases, leaving 10 bases between them. As DNA, the CDR3 is TGTGCCAGCAGCTTCCTAACAGGGACTAATGAAAAACTGTTTTTT. Translating it yields CASSFLTGTNEKLFF.

The CDR3, as DNA: TGCGCCAGCAGCACGCGACAGGGTCCCGAGCAGTACTTC. Translating it yields CASSTRQGPEQYF. The chain is built from TRBV5-1 and TRBJ2-7, with 7 positions matching TRBD1. Germline CDR1 is SGHRS and CDR2 is YFSETQ. The CDR3 length is 13 residues. Trimming removed 4 bases from V and 6 bases from J; junction bases left unmatched: 7.

The V gene is TRBV11-2, the J gene TRBJ2-7; D is uncertain. This CDR3 comprises 11 residues. V lost 2 bases and J lost 4, with 3 bases in between. In germline, CDR1 is SGHAT, CDR2 FQNNGV. The CDR3 spells CASSLTYEQYF. In DNA, the CDR3 is TGTGCCAGCAGCTTAACTTACGAGCAGTACTTC.

The rearrangement joins TRBV29-1 to TRBJ2-7; a weak D match, TRBD2 (5 bases). V lost 2 bases, J lost 4 bases, and 12 bases lay in between. The germline CDR1 and CDR2 sequences are SQVTM and ANQGSEA. The CDR3 length is 13 residues. CDR3 sequence reads: CSVEKGRGYEQYF. DNA of the CDR3: TGCAGCGTTGAAAAGGGTCGGGGATACGAGCAGTACTTC.

V gene TRBV29-1 combines with J gene TRBJ2-1; 8 bases align to TRBD1. V shed 5 bases, J shed 0 bases, and the junction held 6 bases outside the gene matches. Germline-derived CDR1 and CDR2 are SQVTM and ANQGSEA. CDR3 length equals 15 residues. The CDR3 nucleotides read TGCAGCGTTCCGCAGGGGGCGAGCTCCTACAATGAGCAGTTCTTC. Encoded protein: CSVPQGASSYNEQFF.

V usage is TRBV5-1 and J usage is TRBJ1-1, with D possibly TRBD1 on 5 matching bases. The germline gives CDR1 SGHRS, CDR2 YFSETQ. This CDR3 comprises 14 residues. V dropped 7 bases and J dropped 4 bases, with 17 bases sitting between them. This CDR3 is CASSMGGIGTEAFF. The CDR3 DNA sequence: TGCGCCAGCTCGATGGGGGGGATAGGCACTGAAGCTTTCTTT. Based on the CDR3 plus reference TRBV5-1 and TRBJ1-1, the full variable domain is KAGVTQTPRYLIKTRGQQVTLSCSPISGHRSVSWYQQTPGQGLQFLFEYFSETQRNKGNFPGRFSGRQFSNSRSEMNVSTLELGDSALYLCASSMGGIGTEAFFGQGTRLTVV.

V gene TRBV25-1 combines with J gene TRBJ2-7; maybe TRBD2 (5 bases). The CDR3 consists of 13 residues. Germline CDR1 MGHDK, CDR2 SYGVNS. Between the trimmed V and J ends, which lost 7 bases and 3 bases, there was a span of 13 bases. CDR3 DNA sequence: TGTGCCAGCACAGAGGACTGGAGCTACGAGCAGTACTTC. This translates into CASTEDWSYEQYF.